This TCR beta chain is from a study of response to subunit inactivated influenza vaccine. Points from the study as a whole: With each seasonal influenza vaccination, the authors suggested, few new T cells are recruited.

Details on this clonotype: The antigen remains undetermined.

The CDR3 is 14 residues long. Germline CDR1 and CDR2: LNHDA and SQIVND (reference sequence). The J segment lost 2 bases and the V segment lost 5 bases, leaving 5 bases of the junction unmatched. MiXCR, applied by TCRdb to the RT-PCR reads, yields one record per CDR3 protein. This table has approximately 700,000 distinct CDR3 sequences, approximately 15% appearing once. This sequence originates from a man in his fifties or sixties who received an inactivated influenza vaccine. The chain uses TRBV19 and TRBJ2-7; 8 positions match TRBD1. Source: PBMCs from blood, taken 11 to 12 days after vaccination. CDR3 nucleotide sequence: TGTGCCAGTAGTCCAATGACAGGGGCCTACGAGCAGTACTTC. It translates to CASSPMTGAYEQYF.